This T cell receptor beta chain comes out of a study of T cell repertoires in cytomegalovirus infection. TCRdb independently ran MiXCR on the reads; one entry per CDR3 protein. Here the sample spans 650,000 to 900,000 distinct CDR3 sequences, about 29% being singletons. CDR3 length: 15 residues. Deletions cut 2 bases from V and 2 bases from J, with 10 bases between. The germline V gene encodes CDR1 MNHNS and CDR2 SASEGT. Concerning this clonotype: Its antigen is unidentified.

The specimen was cultured CD8+ T cells from PBMCs, collected from culture after CMV antigen stimulation. This clonotype originated in a human donor in good health (CMV status not recorded). Some clones in this sample may be carry-over from other donors' samples. The chain is built from TRBV6-1 and TRBJ1-5; D is ambiguous. Here the CDR3 DNA reads TGTGCCAGCAGTGAACGGCGCGCCCGCAATCAGCCCCAGCATTTT. It encodes CASSERRARNQPQHF.